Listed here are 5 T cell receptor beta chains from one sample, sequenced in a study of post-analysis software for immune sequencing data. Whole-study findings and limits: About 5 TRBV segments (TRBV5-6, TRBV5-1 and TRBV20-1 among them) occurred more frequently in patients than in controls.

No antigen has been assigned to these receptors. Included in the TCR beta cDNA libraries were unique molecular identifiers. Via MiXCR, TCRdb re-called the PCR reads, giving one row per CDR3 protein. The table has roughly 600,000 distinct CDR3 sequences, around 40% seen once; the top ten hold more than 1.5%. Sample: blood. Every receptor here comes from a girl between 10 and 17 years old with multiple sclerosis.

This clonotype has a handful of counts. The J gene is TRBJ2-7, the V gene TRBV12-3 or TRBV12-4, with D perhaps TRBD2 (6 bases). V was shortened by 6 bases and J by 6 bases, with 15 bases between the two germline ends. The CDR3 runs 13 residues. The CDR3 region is CASRSQRVGEQYF. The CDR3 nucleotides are TGTGCCAGCAGGTCACAGCGGGTTGGCGAGCAGTACTTC.

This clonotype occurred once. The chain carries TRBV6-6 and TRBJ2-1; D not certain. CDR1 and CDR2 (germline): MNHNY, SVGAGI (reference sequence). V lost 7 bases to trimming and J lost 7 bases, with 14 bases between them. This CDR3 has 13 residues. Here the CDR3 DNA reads TGTGCCAGCACCCCGGAGACCGGTAATGAGCAGTTCTTC. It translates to CASTPETGNEQFF.

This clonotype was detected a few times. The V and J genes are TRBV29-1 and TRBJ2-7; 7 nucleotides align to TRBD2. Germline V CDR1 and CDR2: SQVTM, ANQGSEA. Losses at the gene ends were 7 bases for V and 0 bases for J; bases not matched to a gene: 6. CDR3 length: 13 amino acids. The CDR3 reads CSARGRVSYEQYF. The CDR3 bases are TGCAGCGCCCGGGGGAGGGTCTCCTACGAGCAGTACTTC.

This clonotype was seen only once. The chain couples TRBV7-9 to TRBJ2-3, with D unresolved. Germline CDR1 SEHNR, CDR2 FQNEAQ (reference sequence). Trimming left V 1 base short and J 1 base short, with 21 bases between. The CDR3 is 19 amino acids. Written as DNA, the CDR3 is TGTGCCAGCAGCTTAGAAGGCGTCCTCATCCCCGGCGGCACAGATACGCAGTATTTT. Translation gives CASSLEGVLIPGGTDTQYF. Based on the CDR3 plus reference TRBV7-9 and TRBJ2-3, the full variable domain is DTGVSQNPRHKITKRGQNVTFRCDPISEHNRLYWYRQTLGQGPEFLTYFQNEAQLEKSRLLSDRFSAERPKGSFSTLEIQRTEQGDSAMYLCASSLEGVLIPGGTDTQYFGPGTRLTVL.

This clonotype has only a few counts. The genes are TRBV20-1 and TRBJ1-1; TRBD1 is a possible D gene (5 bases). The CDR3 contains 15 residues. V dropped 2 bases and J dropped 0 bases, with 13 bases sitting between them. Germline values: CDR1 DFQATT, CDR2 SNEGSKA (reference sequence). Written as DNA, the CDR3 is TGCAGTGCTAGACCCCCGTTCAGGGTGAACACTGAAGCTTTCTTT. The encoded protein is CSARPPFRVNTEAFF.